The TCR beta chain under discussion was sequenced for a study of beta chain features in type 1 diabetes. As for the study in general: The samples had 107,917,701 sorted cells examined in all.

Expressed TCRB transcripts were sequenced because the entire RNA isolate underwent reverse transcription. Clones were sequenced by immunoSEQ multiplex PCR, and TCRdb holds only the in-frame ones, with some missing. The data hold about 250,000 clones, with less than 15% observed a single time. This CDR3 region has 12 residues. Between the trimmed V and J ends, which lost 0 bases and 8 bases, there was a span of 8 bases. Germline V lookup: CDR1 SGHRS, CDR2 YFSETQ. As for this clone: The antigen is unknown.

Whole-study results and caveats: For TCRB rearrangement, an influence of HLA type remained unresolved here. Across patients, naive, central memory and Treg TCRB repertoires exhibited apparently greater similarity than was observed across healthy donors.

The chain recombines TRBV5-1 with TRBJ1-2; the D is unclear. This TCR came from a woman in her thirties or forties in good health. Specimen: naive CD4+ T cells from blood. The CDR3: CASSLVAEGYTF. In DNA form, the CDR3 reads TGCGCCAGCAGCTTGGTGGCGGAGGGCTACACCTTC.